Following are 8 T cell receptor beta chains from one sample sequenced in a study of cytomegalovirus exposure and HLA in healthy donors. PCR employed 60 Vbeta and 13 Jbeta primers. Sequencing was performed with immunoSEQ multiplex PCR; in TCRdb, only in-frame clones are kept and a portion is missing. The sample comprises more than 90,000 clones, about 79% of which are singletons, and 3.8% rests with the top ten. The sequencing input was PBMCs. These receptors came from a middle-aged man in good health and CMV-seronegative.

This CDR3 is CASSGLAGTTDTQYF. Here the CDR3 DNA reads TGTGCCAGCAGCGGACTAGCGGGAACTACAGATACGCAGTATTTT. The chain joins TRBV2 to TRBJ2-3; TRBD2 matches at 12 bases. J was trimmed by 3 bases and V by 6 bases; bases with no gene match: 4. Germline V gives CDR1 SNHLY, CDR2 FYNNEI. The CDR3 length is 15 residues.

The rearrangement uses TRBV28 and TRBJ2-7; 8 nucleotides line up with TRBD1. Per germline, CDR1 MDHEN and CDR2 SYDVKM. The CDR3 sequence is 16 residues long. V lost 7 bases, J lost 1 base, and 12 bases stayed unmatched. CDR3 loop: CASNLDRGRVSYEQYF. The CDR3 DNA reads TGTGCCAGCAACTTAGACAGGGGCAGGGTATCCTACGAGCAGTACTTC.

This clone was seen a handful of times. The chain's CDR3 is CASSLSRGTGNTIYF. Here the CDR3 DNA reads TGTGCCAGCAGTTTATCGCGGGGGACTGGAAACACCATATATTTT. The V and J genes are TRBV27 and TRBJ1-3; maybe TRBD1 (5 bases). V lost 0 bases and J 2 bases, leaving 8 bases between the germline ends. Germline CDR1 MNHEY, CDR2 SMNVEV (reference sequence). The CDR3 is made up of 15 amino acids.

Turning to this clone: Mismatch with germline at one junction end may stem from a read error. The chain recombines TRBV29-1 with TRBJ2-5; D is perhaps TRBD1 (5 bases). Germline V gene lookup returns CDR1 SQVTM and CDR2 ANQGSEA. The CDR3 extends over 8 amino acids. In nucleotides, the CDR3 is TGCAGCGTTGAATCAGGGAACTTC. Protein: CSVESGNF.

The chain recombines TRBV9 with TRBJ2-3; 9 nucleotides agree with TRBD2. Germline values: CDR1 SGDLS, CDR2 YYNGEE. V shed 0 bases and J 1 base; nucleotides not matched to a gene: 15. The length of the CDR3 is 20 residues. The CDR3: CASSVDRAGGTLEGTDTQYF. The CDR3 nucleotides are TGTGCCAGCAGCGTAGATCGAGCGGGAGGAACCCTAGAAGGCACAGATACGCAGTATTTT.

The V gene is TRBV21-1, the J gene TRBJ1-4; no check of the table's D call, TRBD1, against the DNA was made. TRBV21-1 counts as a pseudogene. The CDR3 covers 15 residues. The DNA for the CDR3 is TGTGCCAGCAGCAGCCCGACAGGCCCGAATGAAAAACTGTTTTTT. This translates into CASSSPTGPNEKLFF.

The chain couples TRBV7-9 to TRBJ1-1; the D gene is possibly TRBD1 (5 bases). This CDR3 spans 16 amino acids. The V gene's germline CDR1 is SEHNR and CDR2 FQNEAQ (reference sequence). V lost 4 bases and J 7 bases, leaving 22 bases between the germline ends. The CDR3 sequence is CASSSYRIRWEGEAFF. CDR3 sequence (DNA): TGTGCCAGCAGCTCTTACAGGATCAGATGGGAGGGTGAAGCTTTCTTT.

This clone is a singleton in its sample. The rearrangement joins TRBV9 to TRBJ2-5; D perhaps matches TRBD2 (5 bases). CDR1 SGDLS and CDR2 YYNGEE come from the germline V gene. Trimming removed 0 bases from V and 5 bases from J, with 14 bases in between. This CDR3 is 15 amino acids long. This CDR3 reads CASSVALDGKETQYF. The CDR3 nucleotides are TGTGCCAGCAGCGTAGCTCTTGACGGGAAGGAGACCCAGTACTTC.